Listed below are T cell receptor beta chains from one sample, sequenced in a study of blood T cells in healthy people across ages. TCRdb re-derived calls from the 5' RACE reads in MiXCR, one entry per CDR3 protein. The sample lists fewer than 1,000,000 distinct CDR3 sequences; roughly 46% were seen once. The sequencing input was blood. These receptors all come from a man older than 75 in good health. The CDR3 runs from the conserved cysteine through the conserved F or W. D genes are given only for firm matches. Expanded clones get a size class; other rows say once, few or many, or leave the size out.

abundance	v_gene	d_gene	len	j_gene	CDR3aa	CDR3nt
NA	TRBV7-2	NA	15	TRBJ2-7	CASSLAPRSSYEQYF	TGTGCCAGCAGCTTAGCCCCTCGGAGCTCCTACGAGCAGTACTTC
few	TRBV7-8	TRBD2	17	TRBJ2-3	CASSFFRLAGARDTQYF	TGTGCCAGCAGCTTTTTCAGGCTAGCGGGAGCAAGAGATACGCAGTATTTT
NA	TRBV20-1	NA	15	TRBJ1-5	CSARDEVWENQPQHF	TGCAGTGCTAGAGATGAGGTCTGGGAGAATCAGCCCCAGCATTTT
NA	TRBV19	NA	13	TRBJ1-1	CASSIGRGTEAFF	TGTGCCAGTAGTATAGGCAGGGGCACTGAAGCTTTCTTT
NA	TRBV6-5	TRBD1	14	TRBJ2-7	CASTRTGTPYEQYF	TGTGCCAGCACCCGGACAGGGACTCCCTACGAGCAGTACTTC
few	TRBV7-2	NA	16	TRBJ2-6	CASSLSAGVGANVLTF	TGTGCCAGCAGCTTATCTGCCGGGGTCGGGGCCAACGTCCTGACTTTC
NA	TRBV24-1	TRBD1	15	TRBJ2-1	CATSAVGQLDNEQFF	TGTGCCACCAGTGCCGTGGGACAGTTAGACAATGAGCAGTTCTTC
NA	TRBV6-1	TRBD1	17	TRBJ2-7	CASSPIRTGGPPYEQYF	TGTGCCAGCAGTCCTATCCGGACAGGGGGGCCACCCTACGAGCAGTACTTC
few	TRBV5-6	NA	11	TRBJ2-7	CASSSRSEQYF	TGTGCCAGCAGCTCTAGGAGCGAGCAGTACTTC
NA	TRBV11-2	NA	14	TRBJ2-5	CASSIRTRTETQYF	TGTGCCAGCAGCATTAGGACTCGGACAGAGACCCAGTACTTC
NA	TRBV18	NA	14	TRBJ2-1	CASSPSQESFEQFF	TGTGCCAGCTCACCTAGTCAGGAGAGCTTTGAGCAGTTCTTC
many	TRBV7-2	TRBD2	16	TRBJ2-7	CASSLNSRGGVYEQYF	TGTGCCAGCAGCCTGAACTCGCGGGGGGGTGTCTACGAGCAGTACTTC
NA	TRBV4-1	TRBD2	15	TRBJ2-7	CASSQTSGNTYEQYF	TGCGCCAGCAGCCAAACTAGCGGTAATACCTACGAGCAGTACTTC
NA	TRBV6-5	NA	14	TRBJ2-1	CASSRSQGLYEQFF	TGTGCCAGCAGTCGTTCGCAGGGTTTGTATGAGCAGTTCTTC
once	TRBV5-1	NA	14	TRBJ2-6	CASSDTGNLNVLTF	TGCGCCAGCAGCGATACGGGAAACCTCAACGTCCTGACTTTC
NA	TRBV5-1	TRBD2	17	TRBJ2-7	CASSLGLAGAISYEQYF	TGCGCCAGCAGCTTGGGACTAGCGGGAGCGATCTCCTACGAGCAGTACTTC
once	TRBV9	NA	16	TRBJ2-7	CASSQGDGGRSREQYF	TGTGCCAGCAGTCAGGGGGATGGCGGGAGATCGCGCGAGCAGTACTTC
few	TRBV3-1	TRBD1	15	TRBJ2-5	CASSHRTGGQETQYF	TGTGCCAGCAGCCACCGGACAGGGGGCCAAGAGACCCAGTACTTC
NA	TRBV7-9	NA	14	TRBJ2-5	CASSLVGGTNEQYF	TGTGCCAGTAGCTTAGTGGGGGGAACCAATGAGCAGTACTTC
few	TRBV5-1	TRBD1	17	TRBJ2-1	CASSLEGQGVAYNEQFF	TGCGCCAGCAGCTTGGAGGGACAGGGGGTAGCCTACAATGAGCAGTTCTTC
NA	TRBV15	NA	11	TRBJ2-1	CATSGGYSLFF	TGTGCCACCAGTGGAGGGTACTCTCTGTTCTTC
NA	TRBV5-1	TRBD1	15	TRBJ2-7	CASSEQDRVFYEQYF	TGCGCCAGCAGCGAGCAAGACAGGGTTTTCTACGAGCAGTACTTC
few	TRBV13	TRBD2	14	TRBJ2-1	CAPNTGGSYNEQFF	TGTGCCCCTAATACGGGGGGCTCCTACAATGAGCAGTTCTTC
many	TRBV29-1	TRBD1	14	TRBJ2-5	CSVGTGLDQETQYF	TGCAGCGTTGGGACAGGGCTCGACCAAGAGACCCAGTACTTC
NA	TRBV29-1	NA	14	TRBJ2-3	CSVVQGPSTDTQYF	TGCAGCGTTGTACAGGGTCCTAGCACAGATACGCAGTATTTT
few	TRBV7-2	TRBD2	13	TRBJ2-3	CASSVTRDYSPYF	TGTGCCAGCAGCGTAACGCGGGACTACTCTCCGTATTTT
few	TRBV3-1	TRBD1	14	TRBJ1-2	CASSYQTGEYGYTF	TGTGCCAGCAGCTATCAGACAGGGGAGTATGGCTACACCTTC
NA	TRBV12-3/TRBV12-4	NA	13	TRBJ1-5	CASRSTSNQPQHF	TGTGCCAGCAGGAGCACTAGCAATCAGCCCCAGCATTTT
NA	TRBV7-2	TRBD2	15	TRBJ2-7	CASSLSRLADYEQYF	TGTGCCAGCAGCTTATCCCGACTAGCGGACTACGAGCAGTACTTC
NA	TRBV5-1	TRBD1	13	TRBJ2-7	CASRPGQGRGQYF	TGCGCCAGCAGACCGGGACAGGGGCGCGGGCAGTACTTC
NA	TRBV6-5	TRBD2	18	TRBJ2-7	CASSYSRLSSTSVHEQYF	TGTGCCAGCAGTTACTCGAGGTTGTCGTCGACTAGCGTCCACGAGCAGTACTTC
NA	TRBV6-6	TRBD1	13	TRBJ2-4	CASSHGQGNIQYF	TGTGCCAGCAGCCACGGACAGGGAAACATTCAGTACTTC
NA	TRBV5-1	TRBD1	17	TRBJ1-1	CASSGAGTGTLNTEAFF	TGCGCCAGCAGCGGAGCCGGGACAGGGACCTTGAACACTGAAGCTTTCTTT
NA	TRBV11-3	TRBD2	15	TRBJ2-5	CASSLEGFSGRTQYF	TGTGCCAGCAGCTTAGAGGGGTTTAGCGGGAGGACCCAGTACTTC
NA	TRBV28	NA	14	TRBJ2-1	CASSPQAGYNEQFF	TGTGCCAGCAGCCCCCAGGCGGGGTACAATGAGCAGTTCTTC
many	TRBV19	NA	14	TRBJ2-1	CASSASTRYNEQFF	TGTGCCAGTAGTGCGTCGACTAGGTACAATGAGCAGTTCTTC
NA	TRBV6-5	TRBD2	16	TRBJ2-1	CASSYSGTSGEWSQFF	TGTGCCAGCAGTTACTCCGGGACTAGCGGGGAGTGGAGTCAGTTCTTC
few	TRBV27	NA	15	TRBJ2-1	CASSSQADAYNEQFF	TGTGCCAGCAGTTCCCAGGCCGATGCTTACAATGAGCAGTTCTTC
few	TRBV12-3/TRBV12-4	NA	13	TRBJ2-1	CASSRKQYNEQFF	TGTGCCAGCAGTCGAAAGCAGTACAATGAGCAGTTCTTC
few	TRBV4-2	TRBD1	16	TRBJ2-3	CASSQEWDRGTDTQYF	TGTGCCAGCAGCCAAGAGTGGGACAGGGGCACAGATACGCAGTATTTT
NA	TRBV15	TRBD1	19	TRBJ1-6	CATSRGVRQGRTYNSPLHF	TGTGCCACCAGCAGGGGGGTCCGACAGGGAAGGACCTATAATTCACCCCTCCACTTT
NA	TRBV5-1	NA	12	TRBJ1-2	CASHNIQGFYTF	TGCGCCAGCCACAATATCCAGGGCTTCTACACCTTC
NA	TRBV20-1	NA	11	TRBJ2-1	CSAPWEYEQFF	TGCAGTGCACCCTGGGAGTATGAGCAGTTCTTC
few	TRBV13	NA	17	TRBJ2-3	CASSLTRTIKRTDTQYF	TGTGCCAGCAGCTTAACGAGGACTATCAAACGCACAGATACGCAGTATTTT
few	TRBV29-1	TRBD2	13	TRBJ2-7	CSVEPAGDGEQYF	TGCAGCGTTGAACCGGCGGGAGATGGCGAGCAGTACTTC
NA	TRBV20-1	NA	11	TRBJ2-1	CSAAKGNEQFF	TGCAGTGCGGCCAAAGGAAATGAGCAGTTCTTC
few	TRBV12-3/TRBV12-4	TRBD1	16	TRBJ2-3	CASSWDRGTGTDTQYF	TGTGCCAGCAGTTGGGACAGGGGGACGGGCACAGATACGCAGTATTTT
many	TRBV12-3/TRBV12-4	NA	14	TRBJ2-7	CASSTGHSSYEQYF	TGTGCCAGCAGCACGGGACATAGCTCCTACGAGCAGTACTTC
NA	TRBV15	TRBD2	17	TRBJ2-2	CATSRLAGVGLTGELFF	TGTGCCACCAGCCGGTTAGCGGGAGTGGGTTTAACCGGGGAGCTGTTTTTT
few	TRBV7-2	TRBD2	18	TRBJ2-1	CASSLTKTSTSSYNEQFF	TGTGCCAGCAGCTTAACAAAGACTAGCACGAGCTCCTACAATGAGCAGTTCTTC
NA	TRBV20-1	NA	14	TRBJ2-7	CSARRGHTVYEQYF	TGCAGTGCACGGAGGGGACACACCGTTTACGAGCAGTACTTC
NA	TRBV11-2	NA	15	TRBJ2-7	CASSSLTTGKGEQYF	TGTGCCAGCAGCTCCCTTACTACAGGGAAGGGCGAGCAGTACTTC